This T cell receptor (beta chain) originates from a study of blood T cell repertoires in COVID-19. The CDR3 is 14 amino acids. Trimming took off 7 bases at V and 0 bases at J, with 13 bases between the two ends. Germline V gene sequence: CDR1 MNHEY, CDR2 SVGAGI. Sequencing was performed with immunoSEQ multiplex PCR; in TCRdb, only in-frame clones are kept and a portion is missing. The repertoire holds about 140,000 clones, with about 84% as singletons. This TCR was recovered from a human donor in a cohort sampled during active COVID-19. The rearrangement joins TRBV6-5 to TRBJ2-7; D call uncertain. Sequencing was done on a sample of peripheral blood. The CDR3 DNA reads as TGTGCCAGCATACAGAGCAGCAGCTCCTACGAGCAGTACTTC. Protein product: CASIQSSSSYEQYF.